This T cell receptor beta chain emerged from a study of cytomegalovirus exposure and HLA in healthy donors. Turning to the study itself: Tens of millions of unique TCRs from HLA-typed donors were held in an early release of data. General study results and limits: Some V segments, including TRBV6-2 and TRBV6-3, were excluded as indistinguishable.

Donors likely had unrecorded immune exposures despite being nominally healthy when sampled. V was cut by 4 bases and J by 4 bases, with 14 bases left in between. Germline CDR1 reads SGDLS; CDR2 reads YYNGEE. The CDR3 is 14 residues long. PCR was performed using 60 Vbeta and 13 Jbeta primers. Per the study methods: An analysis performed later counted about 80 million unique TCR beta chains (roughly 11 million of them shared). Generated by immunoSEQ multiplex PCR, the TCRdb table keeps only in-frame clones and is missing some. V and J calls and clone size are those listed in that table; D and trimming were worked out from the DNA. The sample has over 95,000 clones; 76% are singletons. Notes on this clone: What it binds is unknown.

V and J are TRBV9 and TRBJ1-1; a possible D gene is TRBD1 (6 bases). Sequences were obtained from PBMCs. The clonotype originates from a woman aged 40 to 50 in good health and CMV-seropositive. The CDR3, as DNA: TGTGCCAGCAGCATATCAGGGGATAGCACTGAAGCTTTCTTT. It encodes CASSISGDSTEAFF.